This T cell receptor beta chain comes out of a study of T-cell reconstitution after alpha-beta-depleted transplantation in children. Unique molecular identifiers were incorporated during preparation of the TCRbeta library. TCRdb reanalysed the PCR reads using MiXCR and keeps one entry per CDR3 protein. The profile covers 800,000 to 1,000,000 distinct CDR3 sequences, with about 29% appearing a single time and more than 25% taken by the ten largest. The V end lost 6 bases, the J end lost 3 bases, and 9 bases lay between the germline ends. CDR3 length equals 11 residues. Germline assignment: CDR1 SQVTM and CDR2 ANQGSEA. As to this clonotype: Its antigen is as yet unknown.

Study results and caveats: Surviving thymic progenitors and recipient T cells were the source of high TCRbeta diversity at day 60 in some patients. T-cell counts and diversity were attributed mostly to newly produced T cells one year after transplant. Reportedly, roughly two months post-transplant, alpha-beta T cells arose from several hundred expanded graft clones.

Sequencing used PBMCs, mostly from graft donor cells, obtained 360 days after TCRalphabeta/CD19-depleted stem cell transplant. This TCR derives from a boy under three years old who had a stem cell transplant for SCID, so the T cells may come from the graft donor. The J gene is TRBJ2-7, the V gene TRBV29-1; tentatively, D is TRBD2 (6 bases). CDR3 in DNA: TGCAGCGTCGGGGACTTCTACGAGCAGTACTTC. Protein sequence: CSVGDFYEQYF.